One and the same sample provided the 30 T cell receptor beta chains below, sequenced in a study of shared clonotypes between healthy human individuals. Data came from immunoSEQ multiplex PCR; TCRdb stores just in-frame clones and leaves some out. Seen here are hundreds of thousands of clones, about 74% observed once, and the top ten hold 1.5% to 2%. Source material: memory CD4+ T cells sorted from blood. The subset was: CD45RA-negative fraction. Receptor source: a woman under 40 in good health.

The sample holds one count of this clone. V gene TRBV6-1 combines with J gene TRBJ2-5; the D gene could be TRBD1 or TRBD2 (5 bases each). CDR1 MNHNS and CDR2 SASEGT come from the germline V gene. V was trimmed by 1 base and J by 10 bases, leaving 13 bases between them. This CDR3 region has 13 residues. This CDR3 is CASSEGGSTGQYF. CDR3 nucleotides: TGTGCCAGCAGTGAAGGGGGGTCCACGGGCCAGTACTTC.

This clone was observed at least ten times. V gene TRBV14 combines with J gene TRBJ1-1; D gene unclear. V lost 3 bases, J lost 7 bases, and 9 bases lay in between. Germline CDR1 reads SGHDN; CDR2 reads FVKESK. CDR3 length: 12 amino acids. The CDR3 sequence: CASSQAYGEAFF. The CDR3 region has the DNA TGTGCCAGCAGCCAGGCTTATGGTGAAGCTTTCTTT.

The chain carries TRBV4-1 and TRBJ1-4, with D unclear. V lost 0 bases and J 3 bases, leaving 17 bases between the germline ends. This CDR3 is built from 18 residues. Germline V lookup: CDR1 MGHRA, CDR2 YSYEKL. The CDR3 loop is CASSQEVVGFRANEKLFF. The CDR3 DNA reads as TGCGCCAGCAGCCAAGAGGTTGTGGGGTTCCGGGCTAATGAAAAACTGTTTTTT.

This clone was counted a few times. V is TRBV30 and J is TRBJ2-2; D might be TRBD2 (5 bases). CDR1 and CDR2 (germline): GTSNPN, SVGIG (reference sequence). V was cut by 3 bases and J by 5 bases, with 16 bases left in between. The CDR3 is 15 residues long. The CDR3 bases are TGTGCCTGGAGCGATTTTAATTGGAGGACCGGGGAGCTGTTTTTT. It is translated as CAWSDFNWRTGELFF.

The chain combines TRBV18 with TRBJ2-3; 11 bases are a match to TRBD2. The length of the CDR3 is 14 residues. V shed 3 bases, J shed 6 bases, and the junction held 2 bases outside the gene matches. Germline V lookup: CDR1 KGHSH, CDR2 LQKENI. CDR3 nucleotide sequence: TGTGCCAGCTCACCCGGGACTAGCGGTGATACGCAGTATTTT. Amino acids: CASSPGTSGDTQYF. The full variable domain, with the rest looked up from reference TRBV18 and TRBJ2-3, is NAGVMQNPRHLVRRRGQEARLRCSPMKGHSHVYWYRQLPEEGLKFMVYLQKENIIDESGMPKERFSAEFPKEGPSILRIQQVVRGDSAAYFCASSPGTSGDTQYFGPGTRLTVL.

This chain uses TRBV5-1 with TRBJ1-2; TRBD1 matches at 9 bases. This CDR3 comprises 15 residues. Germline V gives CDR1 SGHRS, CDR2 YFSETQ. Trimming cost V 3 bases and J 4 bases; bases outside gene matches: 7. The CDR3 spells CASSSQGAQIYGYTF. CDR3 DNA: TGCGCCAGCAGCTCACAGGGGGCGCAGATCTATGGCTACACCTTC.

This rearrangement joins TRBV9 to TRBJ2-7, with a tentative D call TRBD2 (7 bases). Germline CDR1 is SGDLS and CDR2 is YYNGEE. V lost 4 bases, J lost 0 bases, and 17 bases lay in between. The length of the CDR3 is 16 residues. CDR3 in amino acids: CASSPQGGGLSYEQYF. Here the CDR3 DNA reads TGTGCCAGCAGCCCCCAGGGAGGGGGGCTCTCCTACGAGCAGTACTTC.

J is TRBJ2-1 and V is TRBV4-1; no firm D call. The CDR3 is made up of 14 amino acids. Trimming took 4 bases from V and 7 from J, leaving 14 bases between them. Germline V CDR1 and CDR2: MGHRA, YSYEKL. DNA of the CDR3: TGCGCCAGCAGCCTCGGTCTCCTTTCGAATGAGCAGTTCTTC. It codes for CASSLGLLSNEQFF.

Note on this clone: A much larger clone lies one base from this, so it may be a read error. This CDR3 is also generated by other DNA sequences in the sample. This rearrangement joins TRBV6-5 to TRBJ2-5, with 11 positions matching TRBD2. With V trimmed by 5 bases and J by 2 bases, 4 bases remained unmatched. Looked up from germline, CDR1 is MNHEY and CDR2 is SVGAGI. The CDR3 has 15 amino acids. CDR3 bases: TGTGCCAGCAGTCCTGGGACTAGCGGACAAGAGACCCAGTACTTC. This gives the protein CASSPGTSGQETQYF.

The chain links TRBV28 to TRBJ1-1; D not resolved. Trimming pared 9 bases from V and 3 bases from J, leaving 8 bases between. This CDR3 is 11 amino acids long. Germline CDR1 and CDR2: MDHEN and SYDVKM. In DNA, the CDR3 is TGTGCCAGTGGACCGGACACTGAAGCTTTCTTT. Its translation is CASGPDTEAFF.

The rearrangement uses TRBV6-1 and TRBJ2-1; TRBD2 matches 7 bases. The CDR3 extends over 15 amino acids. V gave up 2 bases and J gave up 8 bases; unmatched junction bases: 9. Germline CDR1 is MNHNS and CDR2 is SASEGT. The CDR3: CASSEPGGSVDEQFF. The CDR3 coding sequence is TGTGCCAGCAGTGAACCTGGCGGGAGTGTAGATGAGCAGTTCTTC.

V usage is TRBV27 and J usage is TRBJ2-2, with D possibly being TRBD2 (5 bases). Germline loops: CDR1 MNHEY, CDR2 SMNVEV (reference sequence). Trimming stripped 4 bases from V and 2 bases from J, with 11 bases between. CDR3 length: 15 residues. The CDR3 nucleotides read TGTGCCAGCAGTTCTCTCGGGGTCAACACCGGGGAGCTGTTTTTT. It translates to CASSSLGVNTGELFF.

The J gene is TRBJ1-5, the V gene TRBV11-2, with D possibly being TRBD1 (5 bases). This CDR3 is 15 amino acids long. Germline V gene lookup returns CDR1 SGHAT and CDR2 FQNNGV. With 0 bases removed from V and 10 bases from J, the gap between germline ends came to 16 bases. As DNA, the CDR3 is TGTGCCAGCAGCTTAGACGGGACCGCGTCAACCCCCCAGCATTTT. Translation: CASSLDGTASTPQHF.

The sample holds one count of this clone. The chain links TRBV19 to TRBJ1-2, with D hard to call. Trimming stripped 0 bases from V and 7 bases from J, with 12 bases between. The CDR3 spans 14 residues. The germline gives CDR1 LNHDA, CDR2 SQIVND (reference sequence). The CDR3: CASSIEEGVTGYTF. CDR3 coding DNA: TGTGCCAGTAGTATAGAAGAGGGAGTTACTGGCTACACCTTC.

J is TRBJ2-7 and V is TRBV14, with a possible D match to TRBD2 (5 bases). Per the germline V gene, CDR1 is SGHDN and CDR2 is FVKESK. Trimming stripped 0 bases from V and 2 bases from J, with 20 bases between. CDR3 length equals 18 residues. This CDR3 reads CASSQDRISATSAYEQYF. The CDR3 nucleotides are TGTGCCAGCAGCCAAGATAGAATTAGCGCTACTTCCGCCTACGAGCAGTACTTC. The entire variable domain, with the rest obtained from reference TRBV14 and TRBJ2-7, is as follows: EAGVTQFPSHSVIEKGQTVTLRCDPISGHDNLYWYRRVMGKEIKFLLHFVKESKQDESGMPNNRFLAERTGGTYSTLKVQPAELEDSGVYFCASSQDRISATSAYEQYFGPGTRLTVT.

This chain joins TRBV6-1 and TRBJ2-7, with 9 positions matching TRBD1. The CDR3 sequence is 13 residues long. CDR1 is MNHNS, CDR2 SASEGT, per germline. J gave up 5 bases and V 6 bases, and 5 bases lay outside the gene matches. CDR3 in DNA: TGTGCCAGCAGGGGACAGGGTTTCAACGAGCAGTACTTC. This translates into CASRGQGFNEQYF.

In this sample, this clone turned up once. The V call is TRBV30, the J call TRBJ2-7; TRBD2 aligns across 11 bases. V shed 3 bases, J shed 4 bases, and the junction held 11 bases outside the gene matches. CDR1 GTSNPN and CDR2 SVGIG come from the germline V gene (reference sequence). The CDR3 consists of 16 residues. The CDR3 sequence: CAWRPKGLAESYEQYF. The CDR3 region has the DNA TGTGCCTGGAGGCCCAAGGGACTAGCGGAGTCATACGAGCAGTACTTC.

The chain has TRBV28 and TRBJ2-3; no firm D call. Germline loops: CDR1 MDHEN, CDR2 SYDVKM. The CDR3 spans 17 residues. Trimming left V 8 bases short and J 0 bases short, with 21 bases between. CDR3: CASPPWSLGNSTDTQYF. The CDR3 region has the DNA TGTGCCAGCCCCCCGTGGAGTCTGGGAAACAGCACAGATACGCAGTATTTT. Filled out from reference TRBV28 and TRBJ2-3, the complete variable domain reads DVKVTQSSRYLVKRTGEKVFLECVQDMDHENMFWYRQDPGLGLRLIYFSYDVKMKEKGDIPEGYSVSREKKERFSLILESASTNQTSMYLCASPPWSLGNSTDTQYFGPGTRLTVL.

This chain's CDR3 is CASSYMGQFDEQYF. DNA of the CDR3: TGTGCCAGCAGTTACATGGGACAATTTGACGAGCAGTACTTC. The chain combines TRBV6-6 with TRBJ2-7, with TRBD1 as a possible D gene (6 bases). The CDR3 loop spans 14 amino acids. V was cut by 2 bases and J by 5 bases, with 13 bases left in between. Per the germline V gene, CDR1 is MNHNY and CDR2 is SVGAGI (reference sequence).

The chain has TRBV11-3 and TRBJ2-7; TRBD1 might be the D (6 bases). V lost 3 bases, J lost 3 bases, and 12 bases lay in between. CDR3 length equals 14 residues. Germline V CDR1 and CDR2: SGHNT, YENEEA. CDR3 amino acids: CASSLDTGRYEQYF. The CDR3 coding sequence is TGTGCCAGCAGCTTGGACACAGGGCGCTACGAGCAGTACTTC.

In this sample, this clone turned up once. A read error is possible here, since a much larger clone lies one base away. Other nucleotide sequences from this sample produce the same CDR3. This chain connects TRBV19 to TRBJ2-5; D remains unclear. Germline values: CDR1 LNHDA, CDR2 SQIVND (reference sequence). This CDR3 is 14 amino acids long. The V end lost 6 bases, the J end lost 2 bases, and 13 bases lay between the germline ends. The CDR3: CASSIALLQETQYF. As DNA, the CDR3 is TGTGCCAGTAGCATCGCGCTTCTACAAGAGACCCAGTACTTC.

A note on this clone: Its ends do not fully match the called genes, so a read error is possible. This sequence joins TRBV2 and TRBJ2-5; D is undetermined. Germline CDR1 SNHLY, CDR2 FYNNEI. CDR3 length: 12 residues. CDR3 loop: CASSARREIQYF. CDR3 DNA: TGTGCCAGCAGTGCACGTAGAGAGATCCAGTACTTC. Full variable domain (outside the CDR3, taken from reference TRBV2 and TRBJ2-5): EPEVTQTPSHQVTQMGQEVILRCVPISNHLYFYWYRQILGQKVEFLVSFYNNEISEKSEIFDDQFSVERPDGSNFTLKIRSTKLEDSAMYFCASSARREIQYFGPGTRLLVL.

The V gene is TRBV29-1, the J gene TRBJ2-1; D tentatively fits TRBD1 or TRBD2 (5 bases each). CDR3 length: 15 residues. Germline V gives CDR1 SQVTM, CDR2 ANQGSEA. The V end lost 0 bases, the J end lost 7 bases, and 16 bases lay between the germline ends. For the CDR3, the DNA is TGCAGCGTTGAAGATGAGGGGCTTCCGGGTAATGAGCAGTTCTTC. Its protein is CSVEDEGLPGNEQFF.

This clone was found a few times. The chain combines TRBV7-2 with TRBJ1-2; no clear D. The V end lost 7 bases, the J end lost 2 bases, and 8 bases lay between the germline ends. The CDR3 is made up of 12 amino acids. Germline CDR1 is SGHTA and CDR2 is FQGNSA. CDR3 sequence reads: CASTSLNYGYTF. The CDR3 DNA sequence: TGTGCCAGCACCTCCCTAAACTATGGCTACACCTTC. Full variable domain (missing parts from reference TRBV7-2 and TRBJ1-2): GAGVSQSPSNKVTEKGKDVELRCDPISGHTALYWYRQSLGQGLEFLIYFQGNSAPDKSGLPSDRFSAERTGGSVSTLTIQRTQQEDSAVYLCASTSLNYGYTFGSGTRLTVV.

This clone showed up just a few times. This sequence joins TRBV5-1 and TRBJ2-7, with 12 bases identical to TRBD2. CDR3 length equals 14 residues. Germline V lookup: CDR1 SGHRS, CDR2 YFSETQ. V was clipped by 0 bases and J by 6 bases; unmatched bases: 1. CDR3 DNA: TGCGCCAGCAGCTTGGGGACTAGCGGGACCGAGCAGTACTTC. This translates into CASSLGTSGTEQYF.

This chain connects TRBV7-2 to TRBJ1-1; 9 bases align to TRBD1. Germline V gives CDR1 SGHTA, CDR2 FQGNSA. V gave up 5 bases and J gave up 4 bases; unmatched junction bases: 8. CDR3 length: 15 residues. CDR3: CASSPWTGEGTEAFF. The DNA for the CDR3 is TGTGCCAGCAGCCCCTGGACAGGGGAGGGCACTGAAGCTTTCTTT.

This clone came up once. This rearrangement joins TRBV19 to TRBJ1-2; 10 bases are shared with TRBD1. This CDR3 is built from 14 residues. CDR1 LNHDA and CDR2 SQIVND come from the germline V gene (reference sequence). Unmatched junction bases numbered 4, after V lost 6 bases and J lost 3 bases. Here the CDR3 DNA reads TGTGCCAGTAGCCGGGACAGGGGAGACTATGGCTACACCTTC. Encoded protein: CASSRDRGDYGYTF.

The V and J genes are TRBV27 and TRBJ1-1, with 8 bases lining up with TRBD1. The CDR3 has 16 residues. With V trimmed by 1 base and J by 3 bases, 7 bases remained unmatched. Per germline, CDR1 MNHEY and CDR2 SMNVEV (reference sequence). The DNA for the CDR3 is TGTGCCAGCAGTTTATGGCAGGGGGCTGTGTACACTGAAGCTTTCTTT. Translated: CASSLWQGAVYTEAFF.

The chain is built from TRBV11-3 and TRBJ2-7; perhaps TRBD1 as D (6 bases). Germline V gives CDR1 SGHNT, CDR2 YENEEA. V gave up 5 bases and J gave up 5 bases, with 19 bases separating them. The CDR3 runs to 15 residues. The CDR3 DNA sequence: TGTGCCAGCAGCCCGGGCGGAGACAGGAATCACGAGCAGTACTTC. This encodes CASSPGGDRNHEQYF. Complete variable domain (other parts from reference TRBV11-3 and TRBJ2-7): EAGVVQSPRYKIIEKKQPVAFWCNPISGHNTLYWYLQNLGQGPELLIRYENEEAVDDSQLPKDRFSAERLKGVDSTLKIQPAELGDSAVYLCASSPGGDRNHEQYFGPGTRLTVT.

In this sample, this clone turned up a few times. The gene calls are TRBV2 and TRBJ1-4, with 8 bases lining up with TRBD1. Germline CDR1 SNHLY, CDR2 FYNNEI. With V trimmed by 7 bases and J by 5 bases, 3 bases remained unmatched. CDR3 length: 13 amino acids. The CDR3 spells CASNGQGNEKLFF. DNA of the CDR3: TGTGCCAGCAACGGACAGGGAAATGAAAAACTGTTTTTT.